This T cell receptor beta chain was documented in a study of blood T cell repertoires in COVID-19. Produced via immunoSEQ multiplex PCR; TCRdb's table is partial and in-frame only. This table holds 140,000 or so clones, approximately 89% found once. The CDR3 runs 16 residues. Per the germline V gene, CDR1 is SNHLY and CDR2 is FYNNEI. The V gene lost 8 bases and the J gene lost 5 bases, with 22 bases spanning the gap. The sequenced sample consisted of peripheral blood. The V gene is TRBV2, the J gene TRBJ1-5, with D perhaps TRBD1 (6 bases). The receptor comes from a human donor in a cohort sampled during active COVID-19. CDR3 sequence reads: CASPSGAVGFHQPQHF. The CDR3 DNA reads as TGTGCCAGCCCATCAGGGGCTGTGGGTTTTCATCAGCCCCAGCATTTT.